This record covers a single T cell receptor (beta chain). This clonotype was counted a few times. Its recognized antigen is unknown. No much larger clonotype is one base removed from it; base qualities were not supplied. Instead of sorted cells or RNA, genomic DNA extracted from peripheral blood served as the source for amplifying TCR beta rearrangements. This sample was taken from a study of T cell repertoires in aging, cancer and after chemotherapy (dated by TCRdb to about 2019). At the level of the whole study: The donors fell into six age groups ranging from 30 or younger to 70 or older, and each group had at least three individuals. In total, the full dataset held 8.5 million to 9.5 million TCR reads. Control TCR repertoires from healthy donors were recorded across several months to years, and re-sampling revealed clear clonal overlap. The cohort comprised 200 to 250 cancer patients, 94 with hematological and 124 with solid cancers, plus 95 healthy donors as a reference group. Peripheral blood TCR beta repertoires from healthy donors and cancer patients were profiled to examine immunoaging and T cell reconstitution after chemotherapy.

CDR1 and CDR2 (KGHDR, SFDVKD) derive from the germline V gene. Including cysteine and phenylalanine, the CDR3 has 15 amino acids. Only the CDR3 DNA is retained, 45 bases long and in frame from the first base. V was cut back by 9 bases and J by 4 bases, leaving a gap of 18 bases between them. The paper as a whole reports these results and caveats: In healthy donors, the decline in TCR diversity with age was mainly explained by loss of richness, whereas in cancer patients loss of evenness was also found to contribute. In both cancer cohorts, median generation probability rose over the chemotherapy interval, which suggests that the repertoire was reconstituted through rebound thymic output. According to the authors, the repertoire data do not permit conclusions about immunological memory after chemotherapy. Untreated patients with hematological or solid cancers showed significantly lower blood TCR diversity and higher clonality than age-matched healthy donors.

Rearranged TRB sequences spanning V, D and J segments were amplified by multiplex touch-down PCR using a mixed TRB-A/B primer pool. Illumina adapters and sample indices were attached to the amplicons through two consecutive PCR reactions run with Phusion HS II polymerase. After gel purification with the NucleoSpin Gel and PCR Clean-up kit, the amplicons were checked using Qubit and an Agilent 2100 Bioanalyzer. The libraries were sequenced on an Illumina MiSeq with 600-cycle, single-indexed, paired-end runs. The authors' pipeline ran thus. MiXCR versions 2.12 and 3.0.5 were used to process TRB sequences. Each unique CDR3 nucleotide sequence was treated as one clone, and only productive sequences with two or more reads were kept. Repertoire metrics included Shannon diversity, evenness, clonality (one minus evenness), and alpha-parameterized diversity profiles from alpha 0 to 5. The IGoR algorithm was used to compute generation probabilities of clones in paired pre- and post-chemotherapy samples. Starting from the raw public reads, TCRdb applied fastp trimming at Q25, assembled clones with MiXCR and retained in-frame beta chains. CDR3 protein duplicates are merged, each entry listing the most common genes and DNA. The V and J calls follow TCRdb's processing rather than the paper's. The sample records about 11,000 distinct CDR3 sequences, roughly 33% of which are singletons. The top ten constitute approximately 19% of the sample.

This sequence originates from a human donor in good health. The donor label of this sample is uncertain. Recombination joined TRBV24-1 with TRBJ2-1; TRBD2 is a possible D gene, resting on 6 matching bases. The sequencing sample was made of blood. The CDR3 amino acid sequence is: CATVGSEDGYNEQFF. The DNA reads TGTGCCACCGTCGGGAGCGAGGACGGATACAATGAGCAGTTCTTC.